This TCR beta chain stems from a study of metastatic and nonmetastatic thyroid tumors (dated by TCRdb to the early 2020s). For context, the study as a whole: Repertoires were compared across peripheral blood and tumor or nodule tissue samples from malignant and benign thyroid patients. Study-wide conclusions, independent of this receptor: In both blood and tumor samples, malignant tumors were reported to have significantly higher TCR beta diversity than benign nodules.

This clone was counted many times. The clone's antigen remains unknown. Per-base quality was not reported, and no clone a single base away is much larger than it. Its CDR3 holds 14 amino acids, cysteine through phenylalanine. Solely the CDR3 DNA is kept, with 42 bases framed from the first base. The germline V gene provides CDR1 MGHRA and CDR2 YSYEKL. Deletion took 3 bases off V and 0 bases off J, with a span of 6 bases between the germline ends. Library preparation employed PCR. The reads were generated on an Illumina HiSeq 4000. High-throughput sequencing was used to profile the CDR3 region of the TCR beta-chain in every patient. The authors' pipeline ran thus. A classifier to discriminate distant-metastatic papillary thyroid cancer patients was built from CDR3 differences across clinicopathological groups. To measure repertoire diversity the researchers used the Shannon index, while the Morisita-Horn index served to gauge how similar the tumor and blood repertoires were. The public reads were reprocessed in TCRdb via fastp at Q25 and MiXCR, keeping in-frame beta chains. What appears here as the V and J calls and clone size reflects TCRdb's work, not the paper's. This sample lists about 49,000 clones; 4% were detected once. The top ten hold approximately 9.5% of the sample.

None of the patients had been given any treatment before thyroid surgery. Using T-cell receptor beta sequencing, the researchers looked back retrospectively at clinical samples from patients, gathered between the early 2010s and the late 2010s. The sequenced sample consisted of blood. The TCR originated in a female donor with papillary thyroid cancer or a benign thyroid nodule (not recorded which). Some clones in this sample may be carry-over from other donors' samples. The rearranged chain carries TRBV4-1 and TRBJ1-5; the D gene cannot be named for sure. CDR3 protein: CASSHPPSNQPQHF. The DNA sequence follows: TGCGCCAGCAGCCATCCCCCTAGCAATCAGCCCCAGCATTTT.